This record concerns one T cell receptor beta chain sequence. The antigen is unknown. This sample was taken from a study of T cell responses to AZD1222 COVID-19 vaccine. The study, taken as a whole, reports: Researchers took repertoire samples only after the peak T cell response had come. At baseline, seropositivity was found in only a handful of AZD1222 recipients. White British ancestry dominated among donors, who included more females, and clonal diversity was possibly underestimated.

The germline V gene encodes CDR1 SGHTA and CDR2 FQGNSA. Trimming left V 4 bases short and J 7 bases short, with 17 bases between. The CDR3 length is 15 residues. Libraries were prepared by immunoSEQ multiplex PCR; TCRdb keeps only in-frame clonotypes and omits some of them. The sample has 65,000 to 75,000 clones; roughly 91% are singletons. The rearrangement uses TRBV7-2 and TRBJ1-5; TRBD1 might be the D (5 bases). The specimen was peripheral blood, collected 28 days after the second dose of the MenACWY control vaccine. The source is an adult who received the MenACWY meningococcal vaccine as a control. The CDR3, as DNA: TGTGCCAGCAGCTCGACTCCAGGGTTCTGGCAGCCCCAGCATTTT. It encodes CASSSTPGFWQPQHF.